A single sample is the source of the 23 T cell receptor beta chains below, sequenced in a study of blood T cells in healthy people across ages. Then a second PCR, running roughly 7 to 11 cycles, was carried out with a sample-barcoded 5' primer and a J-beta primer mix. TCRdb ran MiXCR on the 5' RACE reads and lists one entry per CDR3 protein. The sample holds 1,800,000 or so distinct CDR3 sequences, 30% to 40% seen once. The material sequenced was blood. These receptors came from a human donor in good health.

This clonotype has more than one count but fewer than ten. The CDR3 coding sequence is TGCAGCGTTCTATATAGCGGGGGTTCAGATACGCAGTATTTT. Its protein product is CSVLYSGGSDTQYF. This chain links TRBV29-1 with TRBJ2-3; 9 nucleotides align to TRBD2. This CDR3 is built from 14 residues. With 5 bases clipped from V and 4 bases from J, the junction kept 7 bases outside the gene matches. Germline V gives CDR1 SQVTM, CDR2 ANQGSEA.

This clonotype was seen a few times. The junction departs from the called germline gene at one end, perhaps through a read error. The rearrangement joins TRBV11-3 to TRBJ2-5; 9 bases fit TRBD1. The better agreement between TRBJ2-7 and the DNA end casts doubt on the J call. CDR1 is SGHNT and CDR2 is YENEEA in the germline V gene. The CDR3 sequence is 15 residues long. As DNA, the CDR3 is TGTGCCAGCAACTTAAAGGGACAGGGACCCTACGAGCAGTACTTC. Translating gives CASNLKGQGPYEQYF.

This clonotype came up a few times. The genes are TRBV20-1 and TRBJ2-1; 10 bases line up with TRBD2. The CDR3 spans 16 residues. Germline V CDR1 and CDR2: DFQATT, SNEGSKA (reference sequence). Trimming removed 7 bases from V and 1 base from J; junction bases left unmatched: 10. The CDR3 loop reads CSGEASGGGSYNEQFF. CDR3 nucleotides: TGCAGTGGGGAGGCTAGCGGGGGAGGGTCCTACAATGAGCAGTTCTTC.

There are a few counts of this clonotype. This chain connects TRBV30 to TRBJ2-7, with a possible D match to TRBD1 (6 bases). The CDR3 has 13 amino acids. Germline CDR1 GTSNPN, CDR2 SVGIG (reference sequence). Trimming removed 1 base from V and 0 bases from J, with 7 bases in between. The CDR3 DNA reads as TGTGCCTGGAGTGAAGGGGGCTCCTACGAGCAGTACTTC. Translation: CAWSEGGSYEQYF.

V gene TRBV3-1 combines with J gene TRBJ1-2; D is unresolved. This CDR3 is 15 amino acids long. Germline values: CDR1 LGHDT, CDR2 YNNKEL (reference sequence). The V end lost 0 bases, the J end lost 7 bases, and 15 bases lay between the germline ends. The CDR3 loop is CASSQDAGRALGYTF. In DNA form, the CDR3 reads TGTGCCAGCAGCCAAGACGCCGGACGGGCACTTGGCTACACCTTC. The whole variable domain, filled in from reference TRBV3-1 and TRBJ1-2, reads DTAVSQTPKYLVTQMGNDKSIKCEQNLGHDTMYWYKQDSKKFLKIMFSYNNKELIINETVPNRFSPKSPDKAHLNLHINSLELGDSAVYFCASSQDAGRALGYTFGSGTRLTVV.

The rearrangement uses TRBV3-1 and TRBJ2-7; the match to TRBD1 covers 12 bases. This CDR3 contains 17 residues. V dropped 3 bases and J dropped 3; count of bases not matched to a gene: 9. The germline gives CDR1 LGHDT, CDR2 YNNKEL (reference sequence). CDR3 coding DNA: TGTGCCAGCAGCCAGGTGGGGACAGGGGGCCTCCTCTACGAGCAGTACTTC. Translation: CASSQVGTGGLLYEQYF.

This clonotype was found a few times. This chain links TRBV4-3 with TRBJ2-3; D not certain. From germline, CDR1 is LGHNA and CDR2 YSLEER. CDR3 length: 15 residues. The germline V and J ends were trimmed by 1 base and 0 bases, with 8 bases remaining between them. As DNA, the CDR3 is TGCGCCAGCAGCCAAGCGACGAGAAGCACAGATACGCAGTATTTT. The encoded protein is CASSQATRSTDTQYF.

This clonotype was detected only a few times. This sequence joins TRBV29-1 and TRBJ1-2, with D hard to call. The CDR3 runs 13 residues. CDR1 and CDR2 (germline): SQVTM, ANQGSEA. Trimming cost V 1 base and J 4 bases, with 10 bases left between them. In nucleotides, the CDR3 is TGCAGCGTTGAAGCGGGCGGCGGCTATGGCTACACCTTC. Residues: CSVEAGGGYGYTF. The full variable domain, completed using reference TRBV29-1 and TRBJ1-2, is SAVISQKPSRDICQRGTSLTIQCQVDSQVTMMFWYRQQPGQSLTLIATANQGSEATYESGFVIDKFPISRPNLTFSTLTVSNMSPEDSSIYLCSVEAGGGYGYTFGSGTRLTVV.

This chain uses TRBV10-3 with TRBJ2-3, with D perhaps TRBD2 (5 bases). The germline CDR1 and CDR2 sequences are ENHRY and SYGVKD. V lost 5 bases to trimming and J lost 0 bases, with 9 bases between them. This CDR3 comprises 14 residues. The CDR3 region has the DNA TGTGCCATCAGTAGGGAGAGTAGCACAGATACGCAGTATTTT. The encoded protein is CAISRESSTDTQYF.

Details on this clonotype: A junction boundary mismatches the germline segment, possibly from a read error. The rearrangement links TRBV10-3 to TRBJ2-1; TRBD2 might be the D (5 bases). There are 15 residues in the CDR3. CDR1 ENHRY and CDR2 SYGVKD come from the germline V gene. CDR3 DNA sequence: TGTGCCTTCAGTGAAGCTAGCCAACATTCTAATGAGCAGTTCTTC. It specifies CAFSEASQHSNEQFF.

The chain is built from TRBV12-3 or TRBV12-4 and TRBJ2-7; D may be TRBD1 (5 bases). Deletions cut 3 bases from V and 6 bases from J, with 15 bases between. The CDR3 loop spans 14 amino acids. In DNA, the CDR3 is TGTGCCAGCAGTTTGCAGAGCAGGGCCACCGAGCAGTACTTC. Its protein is CASSLQSRATEQYF.

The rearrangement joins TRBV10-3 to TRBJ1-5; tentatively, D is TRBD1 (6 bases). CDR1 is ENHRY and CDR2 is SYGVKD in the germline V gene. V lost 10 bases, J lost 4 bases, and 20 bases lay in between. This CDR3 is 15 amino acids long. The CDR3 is CASTPGQGSNQPQHF. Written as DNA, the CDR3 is TGTGCCAGTACACCGGGACAAGGTTCGAATCAGCCCCAGCATTTT.

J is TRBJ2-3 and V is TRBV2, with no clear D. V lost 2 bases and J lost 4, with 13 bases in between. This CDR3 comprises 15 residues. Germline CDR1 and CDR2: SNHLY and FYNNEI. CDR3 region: CASSESPRRPDTQYF. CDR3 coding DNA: TGTGCCAGCAGTGAAAGTCCCCGGCGTCCAGATACGCAGTATTTT.

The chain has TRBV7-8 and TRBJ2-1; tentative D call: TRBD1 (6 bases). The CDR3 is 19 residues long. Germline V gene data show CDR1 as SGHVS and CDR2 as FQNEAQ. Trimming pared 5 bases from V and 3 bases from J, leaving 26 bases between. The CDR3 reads CASSPFIENTGNNYNEQFF. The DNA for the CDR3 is TGTGCCAGCAGCCCATTCATCGAAAACACAGGGAATAACTACAATGAGCAGTTCTTC.

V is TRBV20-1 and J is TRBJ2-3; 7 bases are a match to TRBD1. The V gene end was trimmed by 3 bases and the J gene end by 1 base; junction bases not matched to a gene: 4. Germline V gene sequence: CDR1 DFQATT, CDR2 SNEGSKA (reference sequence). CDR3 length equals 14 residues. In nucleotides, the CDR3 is TGCAGTGCTAGTGCGAGGGGGCGCACAGATACGCAGTATTTT. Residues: CSASARGRTDTQYF.

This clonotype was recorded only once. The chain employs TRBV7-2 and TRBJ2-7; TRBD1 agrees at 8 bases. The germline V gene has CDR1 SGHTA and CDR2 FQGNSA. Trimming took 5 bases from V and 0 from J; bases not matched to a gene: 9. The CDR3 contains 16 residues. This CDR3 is CASSPKTGVFSYEQYF. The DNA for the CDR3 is TGTGCCAGCAGCCCTAAGACAGGGGTCTTCTCCTACGAGCAGTACTTC.

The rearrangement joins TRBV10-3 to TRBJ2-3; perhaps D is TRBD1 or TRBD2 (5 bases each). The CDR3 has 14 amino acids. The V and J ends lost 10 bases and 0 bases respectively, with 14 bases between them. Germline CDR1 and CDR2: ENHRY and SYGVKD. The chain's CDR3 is CASKNRDSTDTQYF. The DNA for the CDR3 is TGTGCCAGTAAAAACCGGGACAGCACAGATACGCAGTATTTT.

The CDR3 DNA follows: TGTGCCAGCAGTTTTGGTGCTGGGGGTGTCCCAGATACGCAGTATTTT. Translation gives CASSFGAGGVPDTQYF. The chain has TRBV12-3 or TRBV12-4 and TRBJ2-3, with D possibly being TRBD1 or TRBD2 (5 bases each). V shed 3 bases and J shed 4 bases, with 17 bases lying between them. The CDR3 is made up of 16 amino acids.

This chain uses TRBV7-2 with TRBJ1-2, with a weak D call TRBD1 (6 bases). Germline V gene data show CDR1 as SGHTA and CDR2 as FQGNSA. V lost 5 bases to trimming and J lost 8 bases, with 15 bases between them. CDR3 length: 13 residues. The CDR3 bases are TGTGCCAGCAGCCCACAGGGTTACGAAGGCTACACCTTC. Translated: CASSPQGYEGYTF.

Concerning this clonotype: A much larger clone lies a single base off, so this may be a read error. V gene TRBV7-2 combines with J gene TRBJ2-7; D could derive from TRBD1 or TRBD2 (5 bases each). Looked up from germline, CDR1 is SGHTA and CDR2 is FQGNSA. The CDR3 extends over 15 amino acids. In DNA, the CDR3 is TGTGCCAGCAGCTCCCGGGACGGTTCCCTCTACGAGCGGTACTTC. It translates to CASSSRDGSLYERYF.

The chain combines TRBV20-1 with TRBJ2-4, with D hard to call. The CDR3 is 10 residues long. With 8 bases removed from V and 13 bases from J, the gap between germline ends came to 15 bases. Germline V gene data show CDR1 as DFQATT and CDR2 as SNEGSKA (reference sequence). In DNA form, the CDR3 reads TGCAGTTTTTCCTACAATGAGCAGTACTTC. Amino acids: CSFSYNEQYF.

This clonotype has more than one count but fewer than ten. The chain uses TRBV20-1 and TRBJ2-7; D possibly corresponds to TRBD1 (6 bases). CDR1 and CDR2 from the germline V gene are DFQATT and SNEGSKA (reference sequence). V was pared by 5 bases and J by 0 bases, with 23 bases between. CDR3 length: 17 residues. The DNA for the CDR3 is TGCAGTGCTGACAGGAAGGCTGGGGGATCAAGCTCCTACGAGCAGTACTTC. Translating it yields CSADRKAGGSSSYEQYF.

The CDR3 region is CASSQDGGGAKAFF. Here the CDR3 DNA reads TGCGCCAGCAGCCAAGATGGTGGGGGGGCAAAAGCTTTCTTT. The genes are TRBV4-1 and TRBJ1-1; the D gene is possibly TRBD1 (6 bases). V gave up 0 bases and J gave up 9 bases, with 14 bases separating them. This CDR3 has 14 residues. Germline V gene data show CDR1 as MGHRA and CDR2 as YSYEKL.